Listed here is a single T cell receptor beta chain. Its antigen is unknown. The data derive from a study of CD8 T cells in Susac syndrome. The V end was cut by 4 bases, the J end by 3 bases, with 10 bases between. Germline assignment: CDR1 SQVTM and CDR2 ANQGSEA. There are 12 residues in the CDR3. Study results and limitations: The study conceded that relatively few individuals underwent its TCR sequencing and HLA analysis.

Controls were healthy donors chosen to match patients in age and sex. The CD8+ and CD4+ T cells were negatively isolated, with the TEMRA cells enriched by FACS. RNA amounts of roughly 0.45 to 1 ug underwent reverse transcription with random hexamers. The CDR3 of TCR beta was amplified by immunoSEQ multiplex PCR across 54 Vbeta and 13 Jbeta. Each CDR3 protein gets one entry after TCRdb re-called the immunoSEQ multiplex PCR reads with MiXCR. This sample has 60,000 to 75,000 distinct CDR3 sequences, with approximately 95% found just once. The receptor was isolated from a human donor in good health. The chain recombines TRBV29-1 with TRBJ2-7; D not certain. Specimen: CD8+ T cells from PBMCs. The CDR3 nucleotides read TGCAGCGTTGCCAACTTAGGCTACGAGCAGTACTTC. Protein product: CSVANLGYEQYF.